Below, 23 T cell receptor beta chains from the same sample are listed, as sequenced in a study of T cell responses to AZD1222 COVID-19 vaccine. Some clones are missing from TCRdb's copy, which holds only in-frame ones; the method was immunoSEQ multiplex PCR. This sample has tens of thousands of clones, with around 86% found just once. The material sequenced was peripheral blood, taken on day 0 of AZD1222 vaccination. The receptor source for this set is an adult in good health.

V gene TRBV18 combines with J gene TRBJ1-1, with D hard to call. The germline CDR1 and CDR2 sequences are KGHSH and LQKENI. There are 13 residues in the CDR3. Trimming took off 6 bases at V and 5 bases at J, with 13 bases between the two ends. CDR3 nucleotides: TGTGCCAGCTCCGTTATTGCCGGAACTGAAGCTTTCTTT. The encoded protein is CASSVIAGTEAFF.

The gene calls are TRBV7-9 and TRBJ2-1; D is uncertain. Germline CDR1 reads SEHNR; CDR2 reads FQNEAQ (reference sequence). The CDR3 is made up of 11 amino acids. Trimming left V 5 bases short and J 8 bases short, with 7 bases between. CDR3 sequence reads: CASSQTHEQFF. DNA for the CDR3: TGTGCCAGCAGCCAAACCCATGAGCAGTTCTTC.

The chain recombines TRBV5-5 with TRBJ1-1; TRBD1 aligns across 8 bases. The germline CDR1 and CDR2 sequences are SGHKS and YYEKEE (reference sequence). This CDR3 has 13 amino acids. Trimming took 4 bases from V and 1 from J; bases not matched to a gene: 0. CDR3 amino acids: CASSGQGNTEAFF. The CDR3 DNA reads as TGTGCCAGCAGCGGACAGGGGAACACTGAAGCTTTCTTT. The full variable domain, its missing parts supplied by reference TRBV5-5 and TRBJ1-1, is DAGVTQSPTHLIKTRGQQVTLRCSPISGHKSVSWYQQVLGQGPQFIFQYYEKEERGRGNFPDRFSARQFPNYSSELNVNALLLGDSALYLCASSGQGNTEAFFGQGTRLTVV.

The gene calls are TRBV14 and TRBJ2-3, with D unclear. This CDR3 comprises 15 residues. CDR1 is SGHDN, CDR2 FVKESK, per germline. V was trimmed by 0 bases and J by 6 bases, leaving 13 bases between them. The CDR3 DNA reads TGTGCCAGCAGCCAAGACGTGGGTCCTAGGGATACGCAGTATTTT. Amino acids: CASSQDVGPRDTQYF.

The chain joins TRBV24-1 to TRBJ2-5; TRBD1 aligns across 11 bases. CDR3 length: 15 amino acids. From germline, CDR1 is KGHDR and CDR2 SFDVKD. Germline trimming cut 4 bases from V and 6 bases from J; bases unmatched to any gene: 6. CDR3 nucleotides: TGTGCCACCAGTGACAGGACAGGGGGCATCCAGACCCAGTACTTC. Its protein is CATSDRTGGIQTQYF.

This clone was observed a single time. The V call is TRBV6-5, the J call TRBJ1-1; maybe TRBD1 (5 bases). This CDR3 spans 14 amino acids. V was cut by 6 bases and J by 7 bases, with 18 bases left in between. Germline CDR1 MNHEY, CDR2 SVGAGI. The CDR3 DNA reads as TGTGCCAGCAGACGGAAGGGGCCCATAGGTGAAGCTTTCTTT. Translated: CASRRKGPIGEAFF.

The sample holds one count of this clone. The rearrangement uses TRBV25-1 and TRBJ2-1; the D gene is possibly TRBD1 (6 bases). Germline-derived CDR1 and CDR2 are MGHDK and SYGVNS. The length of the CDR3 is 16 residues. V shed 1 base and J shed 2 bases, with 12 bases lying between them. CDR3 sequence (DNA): TGTGCCAGCAGTGAATCAGGGGTCGCTCCCTACAATGAGCAGTTCTTC. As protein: CASSESGVAPYNEQFF.

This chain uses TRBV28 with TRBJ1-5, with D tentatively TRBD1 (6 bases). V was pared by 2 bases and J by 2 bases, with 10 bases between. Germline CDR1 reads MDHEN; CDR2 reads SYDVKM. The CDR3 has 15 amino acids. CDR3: CASSLGWTGNQPQHF. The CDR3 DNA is TGTGCCAGCAGTTTAGGATGGACAGGCAATCAGCCCCAGCATTTT.

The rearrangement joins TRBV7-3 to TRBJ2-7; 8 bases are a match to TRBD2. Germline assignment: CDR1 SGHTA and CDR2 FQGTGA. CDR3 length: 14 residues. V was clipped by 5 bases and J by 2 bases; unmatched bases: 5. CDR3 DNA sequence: TGTGCCAGCAGCCCAAGCGGGGGTCCCTACGAGCAGTACTTC. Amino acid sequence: CASSPSGGPYEQYF.

The DNA for the CDR3 is TGTGCCAGCAGTCCAAGGACAGGGGGGGCAGATACGCAGTATTTT. It translates to CASSPRTGGADTQYF. The chain is built from TRBV27 and TRBJ2-3; 10 nucleotides line up with TRBD1. V was pared by 5 bases and J by 4 bases, with 6 bases of the junction left unmatched. This CDR3 has 15 residues. CDR1 and CDR2 from the germline V gene are MNHEY and SMNVEV (reference sequence).

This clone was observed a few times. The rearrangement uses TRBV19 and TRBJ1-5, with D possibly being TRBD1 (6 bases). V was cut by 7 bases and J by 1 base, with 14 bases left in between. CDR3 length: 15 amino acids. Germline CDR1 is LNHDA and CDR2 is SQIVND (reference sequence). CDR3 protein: CASIGGSRSNQPQHF. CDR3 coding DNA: TGTGCCAGTATAGGGGGTAGTAGAAGCAATCAGCCCCAGCATTTT.

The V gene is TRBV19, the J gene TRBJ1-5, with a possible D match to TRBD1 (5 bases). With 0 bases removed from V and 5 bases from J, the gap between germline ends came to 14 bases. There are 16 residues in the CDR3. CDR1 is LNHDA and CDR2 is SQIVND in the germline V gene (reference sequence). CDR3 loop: CASSIEFDSGYQPQHF. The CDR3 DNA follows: TGTGCCAGTAGTATAGAATTTGACAGCGGGTATCAGCCCCAGCATTTT. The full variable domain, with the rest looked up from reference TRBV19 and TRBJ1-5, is DGGITQSPKYLFRKEGQNVTLSCEQNLNHDAMYWYRQDPGQGLRLIYYSQIVNDFQKGDIAEGYSVSREKKESFPLTVTSAQKNPTAFYLCASSIEFDSGYQPQHFGDGTRLSIL.

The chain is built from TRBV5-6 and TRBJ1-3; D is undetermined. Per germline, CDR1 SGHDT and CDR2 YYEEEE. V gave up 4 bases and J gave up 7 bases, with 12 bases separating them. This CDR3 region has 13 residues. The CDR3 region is CASSRTGINTIYF. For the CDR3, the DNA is TGTGCCAGCAGCCGCACTGGGATCAACACCATATATTTT.

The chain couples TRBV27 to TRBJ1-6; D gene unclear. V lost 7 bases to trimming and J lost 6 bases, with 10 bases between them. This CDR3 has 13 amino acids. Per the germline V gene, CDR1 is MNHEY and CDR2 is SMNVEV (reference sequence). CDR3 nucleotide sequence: TGTGCCAGCAATACTATCGGTAATTCACCCCTCCACTTT. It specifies CASNTIGNSPLHF.

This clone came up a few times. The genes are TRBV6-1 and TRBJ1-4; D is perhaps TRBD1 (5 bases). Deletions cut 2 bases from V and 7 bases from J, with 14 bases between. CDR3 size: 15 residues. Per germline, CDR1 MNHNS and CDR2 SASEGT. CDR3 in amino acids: CASSESPQASEKLFF. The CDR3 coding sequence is TGTGCCAGCAGTGAATCCCCACAGGCCTCTGAAAAACTGTTTTTT.

The DNA for the CDR3 is TGTGCCACCAGCAGGGGTATTGCGGCAGGGAATAGCAATCAGCCCCAGCATTTT. Protein sequence: CATSRGIAAGNSNQPQHF. The chain uses TRBV15 and TRBJ1-5, with D possibly matching TRBD1 (5 bases). Trimming left V 3 bases short and J 0 bases short, with 18 bases between. CDR1 and CDR2 (germline): LNHNV, YYDKDF (reference sequence). CDR3 length: 18 amino acids.

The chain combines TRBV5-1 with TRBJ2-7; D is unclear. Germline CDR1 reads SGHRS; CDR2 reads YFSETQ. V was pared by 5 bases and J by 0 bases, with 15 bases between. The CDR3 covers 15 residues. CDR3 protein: CASRFSLQSSYEQYF. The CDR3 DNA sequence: TGCGCCAGCAGATTCTCACTACAGAGCTCCTACGAGCAGTACTTC.

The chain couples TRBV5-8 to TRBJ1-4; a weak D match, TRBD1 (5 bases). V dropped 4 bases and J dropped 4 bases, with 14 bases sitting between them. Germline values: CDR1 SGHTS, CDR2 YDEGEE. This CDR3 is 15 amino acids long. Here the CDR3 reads CASSTLRGVNEKLFF. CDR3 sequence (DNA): TGTGCCAGCAGCACCCTAAGGGGCGTTAATGAAAAACTGTTTTTT.

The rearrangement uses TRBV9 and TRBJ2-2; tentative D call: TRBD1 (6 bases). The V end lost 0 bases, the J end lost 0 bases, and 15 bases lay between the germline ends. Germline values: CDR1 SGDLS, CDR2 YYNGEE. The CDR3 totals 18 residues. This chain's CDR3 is CASSVELSRTANTGELFF. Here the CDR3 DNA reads TGTGCCAGCAGCGTAGAGTTATCGAGGACAGCGAACACCGGGGAGCTGTTTTTT.

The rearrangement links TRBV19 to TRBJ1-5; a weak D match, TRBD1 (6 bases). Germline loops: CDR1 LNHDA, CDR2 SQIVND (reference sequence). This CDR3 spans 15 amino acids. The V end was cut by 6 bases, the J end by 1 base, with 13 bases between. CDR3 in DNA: TGTGCCAGTAGCCGACAACAGGGAAGCAATCAGCCCCAGCATTTT. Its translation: CASSRQQGSNQPQHF.

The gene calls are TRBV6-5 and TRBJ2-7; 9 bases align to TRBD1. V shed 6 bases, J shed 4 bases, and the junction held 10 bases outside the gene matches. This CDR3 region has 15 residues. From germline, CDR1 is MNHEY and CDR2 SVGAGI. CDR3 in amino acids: CASSFSPGQGYEQYF. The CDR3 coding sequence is TGTGCCAGCAGCTTCTCGCCGGGACAGGGTTACGAGCAGTACTTC.

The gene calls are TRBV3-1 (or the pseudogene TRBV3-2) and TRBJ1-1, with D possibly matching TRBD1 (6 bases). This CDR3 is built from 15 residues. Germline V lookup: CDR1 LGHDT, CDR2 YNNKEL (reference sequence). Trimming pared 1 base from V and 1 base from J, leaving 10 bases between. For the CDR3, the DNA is TGTGCCAGCAGCCAAGTGGGGGGCTCGAACACTGAAGCTTTCTTT. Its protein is CASSQVGGSNTEAFF.

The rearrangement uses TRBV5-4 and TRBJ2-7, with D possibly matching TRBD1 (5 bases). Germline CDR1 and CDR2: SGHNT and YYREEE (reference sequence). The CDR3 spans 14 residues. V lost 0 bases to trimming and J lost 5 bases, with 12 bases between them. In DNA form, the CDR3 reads TGTGCCAGCAGCTTGGGGGGCCCCTGGGACGAGCAGTACTTC. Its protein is CASSLGGPWDEQYF.